The 9 T cell receptor beta chains given below trace back to one sample, sequenced in a study of CD8 T cells in ankylosing spondylitis. MiXCR, applied by TCRdb to the 5' RACE reads, yields one record per CDR3 protein. The sample records 150,000 or so distinct CDR3 sequences, around 9.6% being singletons. Source material: blood, either unsorted or a sorted T cell fraction (not recorded which). The receptors were sampled from a female donor with ankylosing spondylitis or in good health (not recorded which).

This clonotype was counted between two and nine times. The rearrangement links TRBV9 to TRBJ1-1; D gene ambiguous. V lost 5 bases and J lost 2, with 7 bases in between. This CDR3 region has 12 residues. Germline loops: CDR1 SGDLS, CDR2 YYNGEE. CDR3 in DNA: TGTGCCAGCAGAGGAGTAAACACTGAAGCTTTCTTT. Amino acid sequence: CASRGVNTEAFF.

By sample fraction, this clonotype is medium-sized. V is TRBV5-4 and J is TRBJ2-7; perhaps TRBD2 as D (7 bases). Trimming removed 10 bases at V and 1 base at J, with 12 bases between. The CDR3 runs 12 residues. Germline CDR1 SGHNT, CDR2 YYREEE (reference sequence). This CDR3 reads CAEGGASYEQYF. In DNA form, the CDR3 reads TGTGCCGAAGGGGGGGCGTCCTACGAGCAGTACTTC.

This clonotype appeared a few times. The chain couples TRBV4-3 to TRBJ2-1, with 9 bases aligning to TRBD2. Trimming took 4 bases from V and 6 from J; bases not matched to a gene: 7. This CDR3 is built from 15 residues. CDR1 and CDR2 (germline): LGHNA, YSLEER. CDR3 sequence reads: CASSPQASGTNEQFF. The DNA for the CDR3 is TGCGCCAGCAGCCCCCAGGCTAGCGGGACCAATGAGCAGTTCTTC.

The J gene is TRBJ2-1, the V gene TRBV2; D may correspond to TRBD1 or TRBD2 (5 bases each). Trimming took 0 bases from V and 4 from J, leaving 13 bases between them. Looked up from germline, CDR1 is SNHLY and CDR2 is FYNNEI. The CDR3 is 16 amino acids. DNA for the CDR3: TGTGCCAGCAGTGAAGCGGGGGTCCGACCATACAATGAGCAGTTCTTC. As protein: CASSEAGVRPYNEQFF.

V usage is TRBV9 and J usage is TRBJ2-1; 13 nucleotides match TRBD2. Germline V gene lookup returns CDR1 SGDLS and CDR2 YYNGEE. This CDR3 contains 15 residues. The trim removed 5 bases at V and 5 bases at J, leaving 4 bases unmatched. CDR3 protein: CASRGTSGVDNEQFF. The CDR3, as DNA: TGTGCCAGCAGGGGGACTAGCGGGGTGGACAATGAGCAGTTCTTC.

V usage is TRBV6-2 or TRBV6-3 and J usage is TRBJ2-1; D call uncertain. The germline V gene encodes CDR1 MNHEY and CDR2 SVGEGT. Between the trimmed V and J ends, which lost 5 bases and 5 bases, there was a span of 10 bases. This CDR3 region has 13 residues. This chain's CDR3 is CASSRALNNEQFF. DNA for the CDR3: TGTGCCAGCAGTCGGGCCTTAAACAATGAGCAGTTCTTC.

This clonotype came up a few times. The chain employs TRBV6-2 or TRBV6-3 and TRBJ2-5; TRBD1 matches at 8 bases. The CDR3 is 13 amino acids. J was trimmed by 4 bases and V by 6 bases; bases with no gene match: 4. Germline lookup yields CDR1 MNHEY and CDR2 SVGEGT. CDR3 DNA: TGTGCCAGCAGGACCACAGGGGGAGAGACCCAGTACTTC. Translated, it gives CASRTTGGETQYF.

This clonotype turned up a few times. The chain is built from TRBV15 and TRBJ2-5, with D tentatively TRBD1 (6 bases). The CDR3 contains 15 residues. V was clipped by 4 bases and J by 2 bases, with 14 bases between them. Germline V gene sequence: CDR1 LNHNV, CDR2 YYDKDF (reference sequence). The CDR3 is CATSTHRDIQETQYF. CDR3 sequence (DNA): TGTGCCACCAGCACTCACAGGGACATACAAGAGACCCAGTACTTC.

The J gene is TRBJ1-1, the V gene TRBV5-1, with 10 bases that match TRBD1. The junction had 3 bases not matched to a gene; V was cut back by 4 bases and J by 6 bases. Germline CDR1 SGHRS, CDR2 YFSETQ. This CDR3 has 13 amino acids. The CDR3 nucleotides read TGCGCCAGCAGCCGGACAGGGGGACCTGAAGCTTTCTTT. Translating gives CASSRTGGPEAFF.